The 3 T cell receptor beta chains given below trace back to one sample, sequenced in a study of blood T cells in healthy people across ages. The second PCR ran about 6 to 12 cycles with a sample-barcoded 5' primer and J-beta primers. TCRdb passed the 5' RACE reads through MiXCR, listing each CDR3 protein once. The sample includes about 640,000 distinct CDR3 sequences, 58% of them seen just once. The sample comprised blood. Source of these receptors: a man aged 60-69 years in good health.

This clonotype was seen a few times. This chain links TRBV7-8 with TRBJ2-7; TRBD1 matches at 8 bases. Germline V CDR1 and CDR2: SGHVS, FQNEAQ. CDR3 length: 16 residues. V trimming: 4 bases; J trimming: 6 bases; junction bases outside the gene matches: 14. The CDR3 here is CASSYRGQGAKGEQYF. The CDR3 nucleotides read TGTGCCAGCAGCTACCGCGGGCAGGGGGCGAAGGGCGAGCAGTACTTC.

The V gene is TRBV7-2, the J gene TRBJ2-3, with TRBD2 identical over 8 bases. The CDR3 runs 13 residues. Germline CDR1 and CDR2: SGHTA and FQGNSA. Unmatched junction bases numbered 2, after V lost 8 bases and J lost 1 base. The CDR3 sequence: CASRGGGTDTQYF. The CDR3 nucleotides read TGTGCCAGCCGGGGGGGTGGCACAGATACGCAGTATTTT.

Comments on this clonotype: A junction end diverges from the germline sequence, so it may reflect a read error. This chain links TRBV29-1 with TRBJ2-4; D perhaps matches TRBD2 (5 bases). Germline V CDR1 and CDR2: SQVTM, ANQGSEA. This CDR3 is built from 12 residues. The CDR3 reads CSVAHSGNIEYF. The CDR3 DNA is TGCAGCGTTGCCCATTCGGGAAACATTGAGTACTTC.